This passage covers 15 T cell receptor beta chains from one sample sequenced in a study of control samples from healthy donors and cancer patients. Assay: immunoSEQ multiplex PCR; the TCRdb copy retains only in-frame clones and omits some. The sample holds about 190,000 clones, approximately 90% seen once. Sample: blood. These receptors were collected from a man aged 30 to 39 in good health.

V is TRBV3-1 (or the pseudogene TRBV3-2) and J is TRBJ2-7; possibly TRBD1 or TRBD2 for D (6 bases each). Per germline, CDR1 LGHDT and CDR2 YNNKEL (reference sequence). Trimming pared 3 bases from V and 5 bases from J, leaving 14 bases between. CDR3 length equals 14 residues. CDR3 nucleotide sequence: TGTGCCAGCAGCCAGGGGCCGGGGGCGCACGAGCAGTACTTC. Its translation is CASSQGPGAHEQYF.

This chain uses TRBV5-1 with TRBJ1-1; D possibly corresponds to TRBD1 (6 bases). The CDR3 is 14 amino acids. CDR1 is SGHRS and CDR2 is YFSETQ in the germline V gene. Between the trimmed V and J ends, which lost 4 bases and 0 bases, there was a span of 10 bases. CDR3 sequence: CASSAGQMNTEAFF. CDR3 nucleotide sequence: TGCGCCAGCAGCGCAGGACAGATGAACACTGAAGCTTTCTTT.

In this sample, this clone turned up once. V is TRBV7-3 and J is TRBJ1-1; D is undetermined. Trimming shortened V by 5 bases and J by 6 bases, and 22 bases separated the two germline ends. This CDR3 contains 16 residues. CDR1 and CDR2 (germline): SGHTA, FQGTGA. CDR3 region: CASSPQPGRDMAEAFF. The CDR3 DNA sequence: TGTGCCAGCAGCCCTCAACCCGGACGCGACATGGCTGAAGCTTTCTTT.

The CDR3 DNA is TGTGCCAGCAGCTTATCACTAGCGGGGGGCCACGAGCAGTACTTC. Residues: CASSLSLAGGHEQYF. The J gene is TRBJ2-7, the V gene TRBV7-9, with 12 bases fitting TRBD2. The length of the CDR3 is 15 residues. Germline assignment: CDR1 SEHNR and CDR2 FQNEAQ (reference sequence). The ends lost 2 bases at V and 5 bases at J; junction bases unmatched: 4.

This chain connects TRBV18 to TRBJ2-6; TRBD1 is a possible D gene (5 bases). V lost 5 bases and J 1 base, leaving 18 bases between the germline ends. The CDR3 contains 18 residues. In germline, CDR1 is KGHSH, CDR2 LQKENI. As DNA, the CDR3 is TGTGCCAGCTCAGCGATAGGGGTCCGACGGTCTGGGGCCAACGTCCTGACTTTC. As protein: CASSAIGVRRSGANVLTF.

In DNA form, the CDR3 reads TGTGCCAGCAGCTTAGATCTCCGGACAGGGGGCCCATATGGCTACACCTTC. Translated: CASSLDLRTGGPYGYTF. The gene calls are TRBV7-2 and TRBJ1-2, with TRBD1 matching over 11 bases. The germline CDR1 and CDR2 sequences are SGHTA and FQGNSA. The V segment lost 1 base and the J segment 5 bases; nucleotides outside the gene matches: 9. This CDR3 region has 17 residues. The whole variable domain, filled in from reference TRBV7-2 and TRBJ1-2, reads GAGVSQSPSNKVTEKGKDVELRCDPISGHTALYWYRQSLGQGLEFLIYFQGNSAPDKSGLPSDRFSAERTGGSVSTLTIQRTQQEDSAVYLCASSLDLRTGGPYGYTFGSGTRLTVV.

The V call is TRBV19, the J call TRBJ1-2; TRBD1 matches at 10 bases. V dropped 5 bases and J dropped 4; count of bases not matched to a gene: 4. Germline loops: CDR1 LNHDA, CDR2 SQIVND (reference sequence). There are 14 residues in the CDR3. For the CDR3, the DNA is TGTGCCAGTAGTGCCGACAGGGGGCTCTATGGCTACACCTTC. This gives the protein CASSADRGLYGYTF.

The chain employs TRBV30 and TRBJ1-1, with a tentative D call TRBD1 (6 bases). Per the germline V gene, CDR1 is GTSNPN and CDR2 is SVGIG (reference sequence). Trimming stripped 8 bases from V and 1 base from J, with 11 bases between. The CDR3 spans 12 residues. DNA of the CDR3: TGTGCCGCAGGGGAGGGGAACACTGAAGCTTTCTTT. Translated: CAAGEGNTEAFF. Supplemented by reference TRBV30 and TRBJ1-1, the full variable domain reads SQTIHQWPATLVQPVGSPLSLECTVEGTSNPNLYWYRQAAGRGLQLLFYSVGIGQISSEVPQNLSASRPQDRQFILSSKKLLLSDSGFYLCAAGEGNTEAFFGQGTRLTVV.

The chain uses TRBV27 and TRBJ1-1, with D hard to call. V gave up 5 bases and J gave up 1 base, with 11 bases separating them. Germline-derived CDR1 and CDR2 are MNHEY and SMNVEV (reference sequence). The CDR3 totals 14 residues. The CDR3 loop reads CASSRGLGNTEAFF. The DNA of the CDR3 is TGTGCCAGCAGTCGAGGGCTAGGGAACACTGAAGCTTTCTTT.

The CDR3 sequence is CATSEGSVNQPQHF. The CDR3 coding sequence is TGTGCCACCAGTGAGGGCAGTGTCAATCAGCCCCAGCATTTT. V gene TRBV24-1 combines with J gene TRBJ1-5; D is ambiguous. From germline, CDR1 is KGHDR and CDR2 SFDVKD. Trimming removed 4 bases from V and 3 bases from J, with 9 bases in between. The CDR3 is made up of 14 amino acids.

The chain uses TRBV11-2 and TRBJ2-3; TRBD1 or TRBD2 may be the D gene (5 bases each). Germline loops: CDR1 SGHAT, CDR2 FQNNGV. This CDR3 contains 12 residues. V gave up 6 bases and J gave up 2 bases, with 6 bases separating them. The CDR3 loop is CASRGVTDTQYF. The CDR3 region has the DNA TGTGCCAGCAGGGGGGTCACAGATACGCAGTATTTT.

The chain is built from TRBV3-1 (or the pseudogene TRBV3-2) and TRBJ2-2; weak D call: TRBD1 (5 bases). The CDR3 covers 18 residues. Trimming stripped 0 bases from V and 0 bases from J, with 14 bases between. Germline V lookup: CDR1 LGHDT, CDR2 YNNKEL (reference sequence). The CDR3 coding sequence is TGTGCCAGCAGCCAAGAAGGAGAAGGGGTGTCGAACACCGGGGAGCTGTTTTTT. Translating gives CASSQEGEGVSNTGELFF.

The CDR3 DNA reads TGTGCCAGCAGTGACGGGCTGTATAGCAATCAGCCCCAGCATTTT. Encoded protein: CASSDGLYSNQPQHF. V and J are TRBV6-1 and TRBJ1-5; D gene unclear. Germline V gives CDR1 MNHNS, CDR2 SASEGT. The V and J ends lost 3 bases and 0 bases respectively, with 9 bases between them. CDR3 length: 15 amino acids.

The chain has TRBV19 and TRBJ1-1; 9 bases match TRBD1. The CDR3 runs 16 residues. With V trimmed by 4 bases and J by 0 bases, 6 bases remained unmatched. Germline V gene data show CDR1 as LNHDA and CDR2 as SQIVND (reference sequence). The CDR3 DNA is TGTGCCAGTAGTAAGGGACAGGGTATCATGAACACTGAAGCTTTCTTT. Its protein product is CASSKGQGIMNTEAFF.

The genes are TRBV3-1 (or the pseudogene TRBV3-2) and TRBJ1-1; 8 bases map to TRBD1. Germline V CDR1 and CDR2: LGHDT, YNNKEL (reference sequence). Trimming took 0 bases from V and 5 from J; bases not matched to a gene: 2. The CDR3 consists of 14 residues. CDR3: CASSQDTGGTEAFF. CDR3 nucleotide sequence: TGTGCCAGCAGCCAAGACACAGGGGGAACTGAAGCTTTCTTT.